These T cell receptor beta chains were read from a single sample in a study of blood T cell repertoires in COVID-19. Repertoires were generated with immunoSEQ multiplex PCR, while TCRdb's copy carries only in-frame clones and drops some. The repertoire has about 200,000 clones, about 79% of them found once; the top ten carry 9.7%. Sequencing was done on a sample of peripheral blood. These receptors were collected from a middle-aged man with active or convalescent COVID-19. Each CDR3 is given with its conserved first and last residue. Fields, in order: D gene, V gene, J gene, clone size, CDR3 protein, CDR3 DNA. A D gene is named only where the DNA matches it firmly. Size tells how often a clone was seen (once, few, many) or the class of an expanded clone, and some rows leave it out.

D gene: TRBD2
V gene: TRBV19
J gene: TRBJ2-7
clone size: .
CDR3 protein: CASSRGLAGDTHEQYF
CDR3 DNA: TGTGCCAGTAGTAGGGGACTAGCGGGAGATACCCACGAGCAGTACTTC

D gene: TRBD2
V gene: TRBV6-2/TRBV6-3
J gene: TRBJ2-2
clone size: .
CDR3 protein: CASSYGLAVNTGELFF
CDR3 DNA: TGTGCCAGCAGTTACGGACTAGCGGTGAACACCGGGGAGCTGTTTTTT

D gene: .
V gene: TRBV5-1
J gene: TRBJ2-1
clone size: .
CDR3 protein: CASSLAATAYNEQFF
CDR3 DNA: TGCGCCAGCAGCTTGGCCGCGACAGCTTACAATGAGCAGTTCTTC

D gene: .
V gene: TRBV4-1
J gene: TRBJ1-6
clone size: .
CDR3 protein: CASSQERAGPLHF
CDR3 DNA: TGCGCCAGCAGCCAAGAAAGGGCGGGGCCCCTCCACTTT

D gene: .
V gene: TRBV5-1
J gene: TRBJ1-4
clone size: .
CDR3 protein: CASSRTLDSNEKLFF
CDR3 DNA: TGCGCCAGCAGCCGTACTCTCGACTCGAATGAAAAACTGTTTTTT

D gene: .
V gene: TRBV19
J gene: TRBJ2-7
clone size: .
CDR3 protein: CASSIGGLREDYEQYF
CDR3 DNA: TGTGCCAGTAGTATAGGGGGCCTGAGGGAGGACTACGAGCAGTACTTC

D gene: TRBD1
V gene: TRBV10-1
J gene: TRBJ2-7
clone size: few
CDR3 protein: CASSDRDGGSYEQYF
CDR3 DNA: TGCGCCAGCAGCGACAGGGACGGCGGGTCCTACGAGCAGTACTTC

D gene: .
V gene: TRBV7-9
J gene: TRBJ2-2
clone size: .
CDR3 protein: CASSLGGAGELFF
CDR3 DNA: TGTGCCAGCAGCTTAGGGGGAGCCGGGGAGCTGTTTTTT

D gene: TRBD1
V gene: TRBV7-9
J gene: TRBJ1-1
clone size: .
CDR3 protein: CASSSPFRGRANTEAFF
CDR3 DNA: TGTGCCAGCAGTTCACCTTTCAGGGGGCGTGCGAACACTGAAGCTTTCTTT

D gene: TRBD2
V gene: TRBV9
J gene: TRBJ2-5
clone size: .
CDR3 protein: CASSPGTSGQETQYF
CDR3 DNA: TGTGCCAGCAGCCCTGGGACTAGCGGCCAAGAGACCCAGTACTTC

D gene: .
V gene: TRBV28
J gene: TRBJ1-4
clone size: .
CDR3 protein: CASSLFRANEKLFF
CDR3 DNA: TGTGCCAGCAGTTTATTCAGGGCTAATGAAAAACTGTTTTTT

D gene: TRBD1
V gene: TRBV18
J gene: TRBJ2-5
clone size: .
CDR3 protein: CASSRVQGAQETQYF
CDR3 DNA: TGTGCCAGCTCGCGAGTACAGGGGGCCCAAGAGACCCAGTACTTC

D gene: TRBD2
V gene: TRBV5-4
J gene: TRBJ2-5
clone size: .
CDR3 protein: CASSWGTSGQETQYF
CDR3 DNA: TGTGCCAGCAGCTGGGGGACTAGCGGTCAAGAGACCCAGTACTTC

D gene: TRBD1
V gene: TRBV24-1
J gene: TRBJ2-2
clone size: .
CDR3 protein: CATSDLGTGDTGELFF
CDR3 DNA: TGTGCCACCAGTGACCTAGGGACAGGGGACACCGGGGAGCTGTTTTTT

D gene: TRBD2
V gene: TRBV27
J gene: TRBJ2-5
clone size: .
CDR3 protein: CASRNRDRAPSGGGTQYF
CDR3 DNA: TGTGCCAGCAGGAACCGGGACAGGGCCCCTAGCGGGGGGGGGACCCAGTACTTC

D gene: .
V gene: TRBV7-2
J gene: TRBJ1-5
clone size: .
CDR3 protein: CASSLRRSGWNQPQHF
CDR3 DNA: TGTGCCAGCAGCTTACGGAGGTCTGGGTGGAATCAGCCCCAGCATTTT

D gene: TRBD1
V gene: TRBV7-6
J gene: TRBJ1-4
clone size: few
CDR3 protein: CASSSGGQGSGKLFF
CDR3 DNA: TGTGCCAGCAGCTCGGGGGGACAGGGTTCCGGAAAACTGTTTTTT

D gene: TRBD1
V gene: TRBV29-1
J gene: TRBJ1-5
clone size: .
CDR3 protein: CSVQDRGNQPQHF
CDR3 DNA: TGCAGCGTTCAGGACAGGGGGAATCAGCCCCAGCATTTT

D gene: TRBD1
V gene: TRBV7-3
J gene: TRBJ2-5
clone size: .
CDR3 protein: CASSFQGEETQYF
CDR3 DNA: TGTGCCAGCAGCTTTCAGGGGGAAGAGACCCAGTACTTC

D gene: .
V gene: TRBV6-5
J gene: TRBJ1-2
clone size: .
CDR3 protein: CASQGDTYGYTF
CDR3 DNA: TGTGCCAGCCAAGGGGACACCTATGGCTACACCTTC

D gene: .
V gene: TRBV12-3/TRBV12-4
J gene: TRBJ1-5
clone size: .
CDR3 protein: CASSPGYQQPQHF
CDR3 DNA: TGTGCCAGCAGCCCAGGGTATCAACAGCCCCAGCATTTT

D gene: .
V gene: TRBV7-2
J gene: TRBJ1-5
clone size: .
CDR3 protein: CASSFRVNNQPQHF
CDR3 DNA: TGTGCCAGCAGCTTCAGGGTGAACAATCAGCCCCAGCATTTT

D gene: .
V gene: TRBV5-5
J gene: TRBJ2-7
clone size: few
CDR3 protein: CASSLGGQVSTYEQYF
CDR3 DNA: TGTGCCAGCAGCTTGGGGGGGCAGGTATCAACCTACGAGCAGTACTTC

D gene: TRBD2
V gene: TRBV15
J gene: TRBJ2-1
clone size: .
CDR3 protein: CATSRDSGGPNEQFF
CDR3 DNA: TGTGCCACCAGCAGAGACAGCGGGGGCCCCAATGAGCAGTTCTTC

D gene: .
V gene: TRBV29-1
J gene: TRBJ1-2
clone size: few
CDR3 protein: CSVEVLRDGYTF
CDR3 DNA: TGCAGCGTTGAAGTCCTCAGGGATGGCTACACCTTC

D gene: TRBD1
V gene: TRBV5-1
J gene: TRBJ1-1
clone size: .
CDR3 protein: CASSPVLTGEGTEAFF
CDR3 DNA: TGCGCCAGCAGCCCGGTCCTGACAGGGGAAGGCACTGAAGCTTTCTTT

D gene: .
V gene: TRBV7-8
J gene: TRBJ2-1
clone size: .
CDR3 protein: CASSYTAGSTGQFF
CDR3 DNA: TGTGCCAGCAGCTATACGGCCGGGTCTACGGGGCAGTTCTTC

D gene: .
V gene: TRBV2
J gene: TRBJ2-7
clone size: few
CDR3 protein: CASRYGAYEQYF
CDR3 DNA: TGTGCCAGCAGGTACGGGGCCTACGAGCAGTACTTC

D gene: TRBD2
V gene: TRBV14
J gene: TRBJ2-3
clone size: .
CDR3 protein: CASSQDWGGSTDTQYF
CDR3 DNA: TGTGCCAGCAGCCAAGATTGGGGAGGGAGCACAGATACGCAGTATTTT

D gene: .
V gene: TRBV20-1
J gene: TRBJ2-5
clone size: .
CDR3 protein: CSARPVETQYF
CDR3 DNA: TGCAGTGCTAGACCGGTGGAGACCCAGTACTTC

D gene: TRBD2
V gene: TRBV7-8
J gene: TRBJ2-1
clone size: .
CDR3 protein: CASSLGLAYEQFF
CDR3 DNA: TGTGCCAGCAGCCTGGGACTAGCCTATGAGCAGTTCTTC

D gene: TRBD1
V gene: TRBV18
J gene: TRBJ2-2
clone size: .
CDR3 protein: CASSPRQGADTGELFF
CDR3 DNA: TGTGCCAGCTCACCAAGACAGGGGGCCGACACCGGGGAGCTGTTTTTT

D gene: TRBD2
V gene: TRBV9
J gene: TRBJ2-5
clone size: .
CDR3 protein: CASSVTSGTQETQYF
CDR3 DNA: TGTGCCAGCAGCGTCACTAGCGGTACGCAAGAGACCCAGTACTTC

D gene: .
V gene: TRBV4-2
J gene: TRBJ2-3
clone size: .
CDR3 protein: CASSNVHAEMARQYF
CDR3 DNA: TGTGCCAGCAGCAACGTTCACGCCGAAATGGCCCGGCAGTATTTT

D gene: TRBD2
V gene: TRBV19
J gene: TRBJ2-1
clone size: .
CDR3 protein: CASSMVAGGGEQFF
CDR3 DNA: TGTGCCAGTAGTATGGTAGCGGGAGGAGGTGAGCAGTTCTTC

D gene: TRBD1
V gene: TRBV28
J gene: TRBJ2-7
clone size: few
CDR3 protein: CASSNSGGSYEQYF
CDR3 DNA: TGTGCCAGCAGTAACTCAGGGGGCTCCTACGAGCAGTACTTC

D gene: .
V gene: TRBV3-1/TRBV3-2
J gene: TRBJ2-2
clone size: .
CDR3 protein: CASSQDSRGRDTGELFF
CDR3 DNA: TGTGCCAGCAGCCAAGATAGTAGGGGAAGGGACACCGGGGAGCTGTTTTTT

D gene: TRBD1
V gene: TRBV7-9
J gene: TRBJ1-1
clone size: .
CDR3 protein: CASSSQGGTEAFF
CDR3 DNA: TGTGCCAGCAGCTCCCAGGGGGGCACTGAAGCTTTCTTT

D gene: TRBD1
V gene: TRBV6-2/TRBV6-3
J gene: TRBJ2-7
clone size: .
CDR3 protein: CASSYPIPPGQDLYEQYF
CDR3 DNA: TGTGCCAGCAGTTACCCAATCCCCCCGGGACAGGATCTCTACGAGCAGTACTTC

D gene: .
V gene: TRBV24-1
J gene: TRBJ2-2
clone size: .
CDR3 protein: CATSAVRGRTGELFF
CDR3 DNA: TGTGCCACCAGCGCGGTCAGGGGTCGAACCGGGGAGCTGTTTTTT

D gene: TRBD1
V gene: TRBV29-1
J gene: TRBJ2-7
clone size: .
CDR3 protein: CSVGQGTYEQYF
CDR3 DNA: TGCAGCGTTGGACAGGGAACCTACGAGCAGTACTTC

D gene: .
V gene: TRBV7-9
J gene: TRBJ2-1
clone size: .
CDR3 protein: CASSSLVNEQFF
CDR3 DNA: TGTGCCAGCAGCTCACTAGTCAATGAGCAGTTCTTC

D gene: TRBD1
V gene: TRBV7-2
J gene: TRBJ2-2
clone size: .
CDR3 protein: CASSPRGRGQTFGRELFF
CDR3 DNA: TGTGCCAGCAGCCCGAGGGGTAGGGGGCAGACTTTCGGCAGGGAGCTGTTTTTT

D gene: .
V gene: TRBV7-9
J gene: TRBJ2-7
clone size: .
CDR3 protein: CASSDQGEQYF
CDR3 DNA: TGTGCCAGCAGCGACCAGGGCGAGCAGTACTTC

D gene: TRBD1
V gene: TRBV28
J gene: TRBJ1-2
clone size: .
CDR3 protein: CASSSSGGPKDGYTF
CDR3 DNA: TGTGCCAGCAGTTCCTCAGGGGGGCCAAAGGATGGCTACACCTTC

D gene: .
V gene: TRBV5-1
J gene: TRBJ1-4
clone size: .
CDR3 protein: CASSFSGTNEKLFF
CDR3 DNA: TGCGCCAGCAGCTTCTCAGGGACTAATGAAAAACTGTTTTTT

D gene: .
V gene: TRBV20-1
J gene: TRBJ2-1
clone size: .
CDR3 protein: CSASGGTYNEQFF
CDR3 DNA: TGCAGTGCTAGTGGCGGCACCTACAATGAGCAGTTCTTC

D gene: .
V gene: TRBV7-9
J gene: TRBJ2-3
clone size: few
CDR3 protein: CASSLDREDTQYF
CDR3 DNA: TGTGCCAGCAGCTTAGACAGGGAGGATACGCAGTATTTT

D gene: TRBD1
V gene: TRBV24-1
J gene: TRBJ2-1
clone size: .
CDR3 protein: CATSVAGGAGYNEQFF
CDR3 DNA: TGTGCCACCAGTGTGGCAGGGGGCGCGGGATACAATGAGCAGTTCTTC